A selection of T cell receptor beta chains follows, all from one sample in a study of immune evolution from preneoplasia to lung adenocarcinoma. Clones were sequenced by immunoSEQ multiplex PCR, and TCRdb holds only the in-frame ones, with some missing. In the table there are 10,000 or so clones, over 75% of which are singletons. Input material: FFPE minimally invasive lung adenocarcinoma tissue. The source of these receptors is a person aged 70 to 80 with lung adenocarcinoma. Both conserved end residues are part of each CDR3. The D gene is left open where the match is weak. Clone size is given for some rows only: seen once, a few or many times, or a class if the clone is expanded.

J	size	D	V	CDR3	DNA
TRBJ1-5	-	-	TRBV6-5	CASSYNSLGNQPQHF	TGTGCCAGCAGTTACAACTCACTCGGCAATCAGCCCCAGCATTTT
TRBJ2-3	once	TRBD2	TRBV6-6	CASSQRGGADTQYF	TGTGCCAGCAGTCAGCGGGGGGGTGCCGATACGCAGTATTTT
TRBJ2-2	-	-	TRBV6-5	CASSPDGPELFF	TGTGCCAGCAGTCCCGACGGCCCGGAGCTGTTTTTT
TRBJ2-2	-	-	TRBV5-6	CASSHWSGRRQSNTGELFF	TGTGCCAGCAGCCACTGGTCAGGCCGCCGGCAATCGAACACCGGGGAGCTGTTTTTT
TRBJ1-2	few	TRBD1	TRBV5-1	CASRTGGSGYGYTF	TGCGCCAGCCGGACAGGGGGTTCTGGCTATGGCTACACCTTC
TRBJ2-1	-	-	TRBV29-1	CSGVAGYEQFF	TGCAGCGGTGTGGCAGGCTATGAGCAGTTCTTC
TRBJ1-3	-	-	TRBV2	CATASFFSGNTIYF	TGTGCCACAGCAAGTTTTTTCTCTGGAAACACCATATATTTT
TRBJ1-3	once	-	TRBV5-1	CASSSGGGSGNTIYF	TGCGCCAGCAGCTCCGGAGGAGGCTCTGGAAACACCATATATTTT
TRBJ2-2	once	TRBD1	TRBV5-1	CASSGTGEGGELFF	TGCGCCAGCAGCGGGACAGGGGAAGGCGGGGAGCTGTTTTTT
TRBJ1-1	-	-	TRBV7-2	CASSERENTEAFF	TGTGCCAGCAGTGAAAGGGAGAACACTGAAGCTTTCTTT
TRBJ2-5	-	-	TRBV15	CATSVGKRETQYF	TGTGCCACCAGCGTTGGTAAACGGGAGACCCAGTACTTC
TRBJ2-7	-	-	TRBV5-6	CASSFGFYYEQYF	TGTGCCAGCAGCTTTGGGTTTTACTACGAGCAGTACTTC
TRBJ1-2	once	-	TRBV5-6	CASSWIGQSTGYTF	TGTGCCAGCAGCTGGATAGGACAGAGTACGGGCTACACCTTC
TRBJ1-5	few	-	TRBV4-1	CASSQGGEPQHF	TGCGCCAGCAGCCAGGGAGGAGAGCCCCAGCATTTT
TRBJ2-2	-	TRBD2	TRBV28	CASSSGLVFTGELFF	TGTGCCAGCAGTTCGGGACTAGTCTTCACCGGGGAGCTGTTTTTT
TRBJ1-5	-	-	TRBV12-5	CASGSGQPQHF	TGTGCTAGTGGTTCTGGTCAGCCCCAGCATTTT
TRBJ1-2	once	-	TRBV28	CASVTQGAYGYTF	TGTGCCAGTGTAACCCAGGGAGCCTATGGCTACACCTTC
TRBJ1-2	-	-	TRBV29-1	CSVDSAVGGYTF	TGCAGCGTTGATTCCGCGGTGGGAGGCTACACCTTC
TRBJ2-5	-	-	TRBV6-4	CASSDSLGQRTAGEKETQYF	TGTGCCAGCAGTGACTCCTTAGGGCAGCGTACGGCTGGGGAAAAAGAGACCCAGTACTTC
TRBJ1-1	-	TRBD1	TRBV7-9	CASSRLGQGFGTEAFF	TGTGCCAGCAGCAGATTAGGACAGGGTTTTGGAACTGAAGCTTTCTTT
TRBJ1-4	few	TRBD1	TRBV27	CASSQTGTGATGEKLFF	TGTGCCAGCAGTCAAACGGGGACAGGGGCTACCGGGGAAAAACTGTTTTTT
TRBJ1-5	-	-	TRBV7-9	CASSLGSSQPQHF	TGTGCCAGCAGCCTAGGGTCTAGTCAGCCCCAGCATTTT
TRBJ2-6	-	-	TRBV5-6	CASSLVLSGRAGANVLTF	TGTGCCAGCAGCTTGGTGTTATCGGGCAGGGCCGGGGCCAACGTCCTGACTTTC
TRBJ2-7	-	TRBD1	TRBV6-1	CASSALLDRERYF	TGTGCCAGCAGTGCCCTCCTGGACAGGGAGAGGTACTTC
TRBJ2-2	-	-	TRBV28	CASSLIQGTGELFF	TGTGCCAGCAGTTTAATTCAGGGAACCGGGGAGCTGTTTTTT
TRBJ1-1	-	-	TRBV1	CTSSQAHRAIQDTEAFF	TGCACCAGCAGCCAGGCCCACAGGGCCATACAGGACACTGAAGCTTTCTTT
TRBJ1-1	-	-	TRBV23-1	CASSQTKGGTEAFF	TGCGCCAGCAGTCAAACCAAGGGGGGCACTGAAGCTTTCTTT
TRBJ1-2	-	-	TRBV19	CASSPRAANYGYTF	TGTGCCAGTAGTCCCAGGGCGGCTAACTATGGCTACACCTTC
TRBJ2-6	-	-	TRBV7-2	CASSLAGLGANVLTF	TGTGCCAGCAGCTTAGCGGGCCTTGGGGCCAACGTCCTGACTTTC
TRBJ1-5	-	TRBD1	TRBV6-1	CASSEGTGGDNQPQHF	TGTGCCAGCAGTGAAGGTACAGGGGGTGACAATCAGCCCCAGCATTTT